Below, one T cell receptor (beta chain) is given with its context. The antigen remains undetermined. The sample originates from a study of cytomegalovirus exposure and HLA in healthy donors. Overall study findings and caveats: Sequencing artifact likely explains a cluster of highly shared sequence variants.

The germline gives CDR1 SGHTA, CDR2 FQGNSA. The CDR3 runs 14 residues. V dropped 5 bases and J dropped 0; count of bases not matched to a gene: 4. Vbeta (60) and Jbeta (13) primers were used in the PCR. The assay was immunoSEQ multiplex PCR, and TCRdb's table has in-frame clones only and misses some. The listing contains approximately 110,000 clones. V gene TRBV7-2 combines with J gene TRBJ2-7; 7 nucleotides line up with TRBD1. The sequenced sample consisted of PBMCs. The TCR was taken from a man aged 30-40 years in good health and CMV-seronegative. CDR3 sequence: CASSATGDSYEQYF. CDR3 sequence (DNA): TGTGCCAGCAGCGCAACAGGGGACTCCTACGAGCAGTACTTC.